These 10 T cell receptor beta chains came from one sample sequenced in a study of blood T cell repertoires in COVID-19. Repertoires were generated with immunoSEQ multiplex PCR, while TCRdb's copy carries only in-frame clones and drops some. The sample contains 120,000 to 150,000 clones, less than 90% of which appear only once. Sequencing was performed on PBMCs or T cells enriched from blood (not recorded which). These receptors were taken from a woman between 50 and 59 years old who had been exposed to COVID-19.

This clone was seen only once. This rearrangement joins TRBV5-4 to TRBJ1-5, with TRBD1 as a possible D gene (6 bases). Looked up from germline, CDR1 is SGHNT and CDR2 is YYREEE (reference sequence). This CDR3 contains 14 residues. Deletions cut 2 bases from V and 2 bases from J, with 8 bases between. The CDR3 bases are TGTGCCAGCAGCTTAGGGGGTGGCAATCAGCCCCAGCATTTT. Its translation is CASSLGGGNQPQHF.

The table lists this clone with a count of one. The V call is TRBV18, the J call TRBJ2-3; D is perhaps TRBD2 (5 bases). Germline V CDR1 and CDR2: KGHSH, LQKENI. This CDR3 is built from 13 residues. Trimming pared 6 bases from V and 6 bases from J, leaving 13 bases between. CDR3 in DNA: TGTGCCAGCTCGCCGAGGGATGCCGATACGCAGTATTTT. Translation: CASSPRDADTQYF.

As DNA, the CDR3 is TGCGCCAGCAGTGGGGGGGGTGTCTACAATGAGCAGTTCTTC. This codes for CASSGGGVYNEQFF. V usage is TRBV10-1 and J usage is TRBJ2-1; 7 bases are a match to TRBD2. Germline V gene sequence: CDR1 WNHNN, CDR2 SYGVQD (reference sequence). The V segment lost 4 bases and the J segment 3 bases; nucleotides outside the gene matches: 3. The CDR3 has 14 amino acids.

The V and J genes are TRBV7-8 and TRBJ2-1, with 7 nucleotides matching TRBD2. Germline V gives CDR1 SGHVS, CDR2 FQNEAQ. V was clipped by 3 bases and J by 6 bases; unmatched bases: 2. The CDR3 runs 13 residues. The CDR3 spells CASSLREINEQFF. CDR3 in DNA: TGTGCCAGCAGCTTGCGGGAGATCAATGAGCAGTTCTTC.

This clone was recorded a few times. The chain uses TRBV29-1 and TRBJ1-1, with 7 bases aligning to TRBD1. The CDR3 runs to 15 residues. V shed 0 bases and J 1 base; nucleotides not matched to a gene: 5. Germline V gene sequence: CDR1 SQVTM, CDR2 ANQGSEA. CDR3 nucleotide sequence: TGCAGCGTTGAAGATCCCGGACAGGCGAACACTGAAGCTTTCTTT. Protein product: CSVEDPGQANTEAFF.

The V and J genes are TRBV10-3 and TRBJ2-5; TRBD1 agrees at 7 bases. This CDR3 comprises 14 residues. Germline V lookup: CDR1 ENHRY, CDR2 SYGVKD. Unmatched junction bases numbered 1, after V lost 2 bases and J lost 1 base. CDR3 sequence: CAISEDRVQETQYF. CDR3 coding DNA: TGTGCCATCAGTGAGGACAGGGTCCAAGAGACCCAGTACTTC.

The chain employs TRBV5-4 and TRBJ2-1; TRBD2 matches at 13 bases. The length of the CDR3 is 16 residues. The germline V gene has CDR1 SGHNT and CDR2 YYREEE (reference sequence). V was pared by 7 bases and J by 0 bases, with 4 bases of the junction left unmatched. The CDR3 DNA sequence: TGTGCCAGCGGACTAGCGGGGGTAAGCTCCTACAATGAGCAGTTCTTC. This encodes CASGLAGVSSYNEQFF.

Points on this clone: At one end the junction does not follow the germline gene, possibly because of a read error. The chain uses TRBV7-9 and TRBJ2-3, with 12 bases fitting TRBD2. CDR3 length: 15 residues. Germline CDR1 and CDR2: SEHNR and FQNEAQ (reference sequence). The CDR3 DNA is TGTGCCAGCAGCCTAGCGGGAGGGCCAACAGATACGCAGTATTTT. Protein sequence: CASSLAGGPTDTQYF.

The chain joins TRBV9 to TRBJ1-2; 9 bases align to TRBD1. The CDR3 spans 15 residues. Germline values: CDR1 SGDLS, CDR2 YYNGEE. V trimming: 3 bases; J trimming: 2 bases; junction bases outside the gene matches: 5. CDR3 sequence reads: CASSGHRGRNYGYTF. The CDR3 nucleotides are TGTGCCAGCAGCGGTCACAGGGGGCGAAACTATGGCTACACCTTC.

V usage is TRBV11-1 and J usage is TRBJ2-2; 10 positions agree with TRBD2. Germline lookup yields CDR1 SGHAT and CDR2 FQDESV (reference sequence). This CDR3 has 16 residues. With V trimmed by 5 bases and J by 6 bases, 9 bases remained unmatched. CDR3 sequence (DNA): TGTGCCAGCAGCAAGTTTCTAGCGGGGGCTTCCGGGGAGCTGTTTTTT. Encoded protein: CASSKFLAGASGELFF.